This TCR beta chain was obtained from a study of follicular helper T cells after annual influenza vaccination. This table comes from immunoSEQ multiplex PCR, and its TCRdb copy is limited to in-frame clones, with some not included. The table shows around 2,100 clones, with over 75% occurring only once. Stated time point: 2015-2016 season, pre-vaccination. The germline CDR1 and CDR2 sequences are MNHNS and SASEGT. The CDR3 is 14 amino acids. J gave up 5 bases and V 4 bases, and 7 bases lay outside the gene matches. This clonotype was sampled from an adult who received the influenza vaccine. Sequencing used CXCR5- memory CD4+ T cells sorted from blood, obtained on the day of influenza vaccination. The rearrangement links TRBV6-1 to TRBJ2-5; 7 positions agree with TRBD1. CDR3 coding DNA: TGTGCCAGCAGTGCTACAGGGGCGTGGGAGACCCAGTACTTC. Translating it yields CASSATGAWETQYF.